This passage covers 4 T cell receptor beta chains from one sample sequenced in a study of human T cells and chemical hapten exposure. TCRdb redid the calling of the RACE reads with MiXCR, one entry per CDR3 protein. The repertoire has some 94,000 distinct CDR3 sequences, 12% of them found once; the top ten carry over 2%. Documented time point: patch test 1, 2 weeks after DPC sensitization. Treatment noted: therapeutic diphenylcyclopropenone sensitization with weekly scalp DPC. The sequenced sample was whole blood, obtained in connection with sensitization to the hapten diphenylcyclopropenone (DPC). These receptors all stem from a woman between 35 and 50 years old with alopecia areata. Some clones in this sample may be carry-over from other donors' samples.

This clonotype was detected only a few times. The chain combines TRBV27 with TRBJ1-6; D not certain. Germline CDR1 reads MNHEY; CDR2 reads SMNVEV (reference sequence). CDR3 size: 19 residues. Trimming stripped 2 bases from V and 0 bases from J, with 17 bases between. CDR3 sequence: CASSLVMVLGSSYNSPLHF. The DNA of the CDR3 is TGTGCCAGCAGTTTAGTGATGGTGCTCGGGAGCTCCTATAATTCACCCCTCCACTTT.

This clonotype turned up a few times. The chain is built from TRBV4-2 and TRBJ2-1; the D gene is possibly TRBD2 (6 bases). Trimming removed 4 bases from V and 4 bases from J, with 8 bases in between. CDR3 length: 13 residues. Looked up from germline, CDR1 is LGHNA and CDR2 is YNFKEQ. CDR3: CASSRGVYNEQFF. Written as DNA, the CDR3 is TGTGCCAGCAGCCGCGGGGTATACAATGAGCAGTTCTTC.

The rearrangement uses TRBV7-3 and TRBJ2-3; perhaps TRBD1 as D (5 bases). Germline values: CDR1 SGHTA, CDR2 FQGTGA. V was trimmed by 5 bases and J by 1 base, leaving 13 bases between them. CDR3 size: 15 residues. The CDR3 sequence: CASSGRGIRTDTQYF. The DNA for the CDR3 is TGTGCCAGCAGCGGTAGGGGTATCCGCACAGATACGCAGTATTTT.

This clonotype has only a few counts. The chain employs TRBV5-1 and TRBJ1-4; D is ambiguous. Germline V lookup: CDR1 SGHRS, CDR2 YFSETQ. V was pared by 4 bases and J by 6 bases, with 13 bases between. The CDR3 loop spans 14 amino acids. The CDR3 DNA is TGCGCCAGCAGCCTGGCCGGCCACGATGAAAAACTGTTTTTT. This encodes CASSLAGHDEKLFF.